Listed below are T cell receptor beta chains from one sample, sequenced in a study of molecular identifiers for immune sequencing clone quantification. TCRdb analysed the PCR reads with MiXCR anew, one entry per CDR3 protein. The table records nearly 55,000 distinct CDR3 sequences, about a third of them present only once. The sequencing input was naive CD8+ T cells from blood, with Jurkat cell RNA spiked in. Receptors were obtained from a human donor in good health. Some libraries in this study had Jurkat cell RNA spiked in. Both conserved end residues are part of each CDR3. D genes are given only for firm matches. Rows give clone size only sometimes, using once, few, many, or a class for an expanded clone.

TRBJ2-7 | NA | NA | TRBV20-1 | CSAPPAVGVQYF | TGCAGTGCCCCGCCGGCGGTGGGGGTGCAGTACTTC
TRBJ2-3 | NA | many | TRBV7-9 | CASSLIRINTDTQYF | TGTGCCAGCAGCTTAATTCGGATAAACACAGATACGCAGTATTTT
TRBJ2-5 | NA | NA | TRBV19 | CASSLGGRGETQYF | TGTGCCAGTAGCCTAGGAGGACGGGGAGAGACCCAGTACTTC
TRBJ2-1 | NA | NA | TRBV7-8 | CASSSSCGGYNEQFF | TGTGCCAGCAGCTCCTCTTGTGGGGGGTACAATGAGCAGTTCTTC
TRBJ1-1 | NA | few | TRBV9 | CASSYSQGNTEAFF | TGTGCCAGCAGCTATTCCCAGGGGAACACTGAAGCTTTCTTT
TRBJ2-5 | NA | few | TRBV28 | CASSPRGLEETQYF | TGTGCCAGCAGTCCGAGGGGGTTGGAAGAGACCCAGTACTTC
TRBJ2-3 | NA | many | TRBV6-6 | CASRDDSYSTDTQYF | TGTGCCAGCAGGGACGACAGTTATAGCACAGATACGCAGTATTTT
TRBJ2-7 | TRBD2 | many | TRBV14 | CASSEGLASYEQYF | TGTGCCAGCAGTGAGGGACTAGCGTCGTACGAGCAGTACTTC
TRBJ2-7 | TRBD1 | NA | TRBV6-5 | CASSPLPGQGNEQYF | TGTGCCAGCAGTCCCCTTCCGGGACAGGGAAACGAGCAGTACTTC
TRBJ1-6 | NA | many | TRBV20-1 | CSARDLDGGPPLHF | TGCAGTGCTAGAGACCTGGACGGGGGGCCACCCCTCCACTTT
TRBJ2-2 | NA | NA | TRBV9 | CASSPTQGIGELFF | TGTGCCAGCAGCCCAACACAGGGAATCGGGGAGCTGTTTTTT
TRBJ1-2 | TRBD1 | NA | TRBV6-6 | CASSYSWDSNYGYSF | TGTGCCAGCAGTTACTCGTGGGACAGTAACTATGGCTACTCCTTC
TRBJ2-3 | NA | few | TRBV28 | CASRVQGYTDTQYF | TGTGCCAGCAGGGTGCAGGGGTACACAGATACGCAGTATTTT
TRBJ2-7 | TRBD1 | NA | TRBV4-3 | CASSQAQTGASYEQYF | TGCGCCAGCAGCCAAGCCCAGACAGGGGCGAGCTACGAGCAGTACTTC
TRBJ2-7 | TRBD1 | NA | TRBV27 | CATRTGKDYEQYF | TGTGCCACGCGGACAGGGAAAGACTACGAGCAGTACTTC
TRBJ2-3 | NA | medium-sized | TRBV7-2 | CASSLLGSTDTQYF | TGTGCCAGCAGCTTACTGGGAAGCACAGATACGCAGTATTTT
TRBJ1-4 | TRBD1 | NA | TRBV10-3 | CAISETGTDEILFF | TGTGCCATCAGTGAAACCGGGACAGATGAAATACTGTTTTTT
TRBJ2-7 | NA | many | TRBV28 | CASSLLTEQYF | TGTGCCAGCAGTTTATTAACCGAGCAGTACTTC
TRBJ1-2 | NA | NA | TRBV7-9 | CASSLDSLRETTYGYTF | TGTGCCAGCAGCTTAGATTCGTTGCGAGAGACCACCTATGGCTACACCTTC
TRBJ2-3 | NA | few | TRBV11-2 | CASRSPLARRVTDTQYF | TGTGCCAGCAGATCCCCCCTTGCGCGCAGGGTCACAGATACGCAGTATTTT
TRBJ2-7 | TRBD2 | NA | TRBV19 | CASSIGAGASEQYF | TGTGCCAGTAGTATAGGCGCGGGAGCCAGCGAGCAGTACTTC
TRBJ1-1 | TRBD1 | few | TRBV10-3 | CAIAGQGRNTEAFF | TGTGCCATCGCGGGACAGGGGAGGAACACTGAAGCTTTCTTT
TRBJ2-7 | TRBD2 | NA | TRBV6-5 | CASRTGTSPYEQYF | TGTGCCAGCAGAACCGGGACTAGCCCGTACGAGCAGTACTTC
TRBJ2-7 | NA | many | TRBV19 | CASSPGQSSYEQYF | TGTGCCAGTAGTCCCGGACAGAGCTCCTACGAGCAGTACTTC
TRBJ2-7 | NA | many | TRBV28 | CASSPPDGYEQYF | TGTGCCAGCAGTCCCCCGGACGGTTACGAGCAGTACTTC
TRBJ1-1 | TRBD1 | NA | TRBV25-1 | CASCANRGTEAFF | TGTGCCAGCTGTGCAAACAGGGGCACTGAAGCTTTCTTT
TRBJ1-1 | NA | NA | TRBV5-1 | CASSLYTEMNIEAFF | TGCGCCAGCAGCTTGTACACAGAAATGAACATTGAAGCTTTCTTT
TRBJ2-7 | NA | many | TRBV29-1 | CSVEEGRGHHEQYF | TGCAGCGTTGAAGAGGGTAGGGGCCACCACGAGCAGTACTTC
TRBJ2-7 | TRBD1 | few | TRBV10-1 | CASRTGQEYYEQYF | TGCGCCAGCAGAACGGGACAGGAGTACTACGAGCAGTACTTC
TRBJ2-7 | NA | few | TRBV11-2 | CASRDQRDSYEQYF | TGTGCCAGCAGGGACCAGAGGGACTCCTACGAGCAGTACTTT
TRBJ2-2 | NA | NA | TRBV12-3/TRBV12-4 | CASRFGTGELFF | TGTGCCAGCAGATTCGGCACCGGGGAGCTGTTTTTT